This T cell receptor beta chain came from a study of T cells in Graves' hyperthyroidism and ophthalmopathy. About the research overall: The authors collected peripheral blood at initial diagnosis, before any treatment. Study conclusions and caveats: Among clonotypes expanded in thyroid above 0.001, most were also found in blood. Patients with ophthalmopathy were separated from those with stable hyperthyroidism by a 13 V-J model.

Those patients with uncontrolled infection, other autoimmune disease, pregnancy or lactation were excluded. TCR beta CDR3 regions were amplified from RNA. TCR CDR3 regions were first amplified by RT-PCR with HTBI primers. MiXCR, applied by TCRdb to the multiplex PCR reads, yields one record per CDR3 protein. The sample lists hundreds of thousands of distinct CDR3 sequences, roughly an eighth seen once, with 30% to 35% in the top ten. As concerns this clonotype: Its antigen is still unknown.

This CDR3 is built from 13 residues. Trimming took 1 base from V and 10 from J; bases not matched to a gene: 0. Germline V gene lookup returns CDR1 LGHDT and CDR2 YNNKEL (reference sequence). The sequence was obtained from a woman aged 40 to 55 with Graves' ophthalmopathy. The chain combines TRBV3-1 with TRBJ1-6, with 8 bases that match TRBD1. The specimen was blood. The CDR3 here is CASSQGQGSPLHF. The CDR3 nucleotides are TGTGCCAGCAGCCAAGGACAGGGGTCACCCCTCCACTTT.